Below, one T cell receptor beta chain is given with its context. The sample originates from a study of blood T cell repertoires in COVID-19. Study as a whole: Samples of COVID-19 (acute and convalescent) were obtained from the United States, Italy and Spain. T cells, B-cell-depleted T cells, or PBMCs provided the cDNA or gDNA that served as material.

Germline CDR1 is LNHDA and CDR2 is SQIVND (reference sequence). The CDR3 is 15 residues long. Between the trimmed V and J ends, which lost 5 bases and 1 base, there was a span of 14 bases. As processed by the authors: Reference gene primer amplification in the assay estimated nucleated cell counts. Sequencing used immunoSEQ multiplex PCR; TCRdb keeps in-frame clones, though not all of them. The DNA was the basis for D and trimming; V, J and clone size are from that table. The table records 350,000 to 450,000 clones, approximately 86% of them present only once. Sequencing was carried out using peripheral blood. This receptor was obtained from a woman aged 55 to 70 with COVID-19, enrolled during active disease. The rearrangement uses TRBV19 and TRBJ1-2, with D uncertain. The CDR3: CASSLDGVNNYGYTF. DNA of the CDR3: TGTGCCAGTAGTCTGGACGGGGTTAATAACTATGGCTACACCTTC.